This is a list of T cell receptor beta chains from one sample in a study of T cell responses to AZD1222 COVID-19 vaccine. The protocol was immunoSEQ multiplex PCR, while the TCRdb copy is restricted to in-frame clones and leaves out a portion. The table shows around 110,000 clones, with around 88% occurring only once. The sequencing here drew on peripheral blood, taken on day 0 of AZD1222 vaccination. The origin of the receptors is an adult in good health. CDR3s include the opening cysteine and the closing phenylalanine or tryptophan. Each record gives: V gene, D gene, J gene, clone size, CDR3 DNA, CDR3 protein. The D gene is left open where the match is weak. The listing skips clone size in some rows; elsewhere it reads once, few, many or a size class.

V: TRBV6-4
D: NA
J: TRBJ2-2
size: few
DNA: TGTGCCAGCAGTGAGGGGTTAAACACCGGGGAGCTGTTTTTT
CDR3: CASSEGLNTGELFF

V: TRBV4-2
D: TRBD1
J: TRBJ1-1
size: NA
DNA: TGTGCCAGCAGCCAAGATACGACTCCGGGGCGGACAGGGAGGGCTTTCTTT
CDR3: CASSQDTTPGRTGRAFF

V: TRBV7-8
D: TRBD1
J: TRBJ1-3
size: few
DNA: TGTGCCAGCAGCTCCCGGGACAGGGGAAACACCATATATTTT
CDR3: CASSSRDRGNTIYF

V: TRBV30
D: TRBD1
J: TRBJ1-2
size: once
DNA: TGTGCCTGGAGTTACGGGACAGGGAATGGCTACACCTTC
CDR3: CAWSYGTGNGYTF

V: TRBV27
D: NA
J: TRBJ1-4
size: NA
DNA: TGTGCCAGCAGTTTGGGGAGGGCGAGGGAAAAACTGTTTTTT
CDR3: CASSLGRAREKLFF

V: TRBV6-5
D: TRBD1
J: TRBJ1-2
size: NA
DNA: TGTGCCAGCAGCCGGACAGGTCCCGCCTATGGCTACACCTTC
CDR3: CASSRTGPAYGYTF

V: TRBV5-5
D: NA
J: TRBJ2-7
size: NA
DNA: TGTGCCAGCAGCTTGGGCCGGCGTCTCGAGCAGTACTTC
CDR3: CASSLGRRLEQYF

V: TRBV19
D: NA
J: TRBJ2-7
size: NA
DNA: TGTGCCAGCAGGAGGACAGATACCTACGAGCAGTACTTC
CDR3: CASRRTDTYEQYF

V: TRBV25-1
D: TRBD2
J: TRBJ2-2
size: few
DNA: TGTGCCAGCAGTCATACTAGCGGGAGGGTTTACACCGGGGAGCTGTTTTTT
CDR3: CASSHTSGRVYTGELFF

V: TRBV7-8
D: TRBD1
J: TRBJ1-2
size: NA
DNA: TGTGCCAGCAGCTTGCGGATTACCGGGACAGGGGACTATGGCTACACCTTC
CDR3: CASSLRITGTGDYGYTF

V: TRBV7-9
D: NA
J: TRBJ1-5
size: NA
DNA: TGTGCCAGCAGCCCCTCGGTAGAACAGCCCCAGCATTTT
CDR3: CASSPSVEQPQHF

V: TRBV18
D: TRBD1
J: TRBJ1-1
size: once
DNA: TGTGCCAGCTCACTCGGGACAGGGGCCGTCAACACTGAAGCTTTCTTT
CDR3: CASSLGTGAVNTEAFF

V: TRBV5-1
D: TRBD2
J: TRBJ2-3
size: NA
DNA: TGCGCCAGCAGCCTATCTAGCGGGGGCCCCTATAGCACAGATACGCAGTATTTT
CDR3: CASSLSSGGPYSTDTQYF

V: TRBV12-3/TRBV12-4
D: NA
J: TRBJ2-7
size: NA
DNA: TGTGCCAGCAGTTTGGTAGATCAGCAGTACTTC
CDR3: CASSLVDQQYF

V: TRBV4-1
D: NA
J: TRBJ1-5
size: NA
DNA: TGCGCCAGCAGCCAAGATCATGGTAGCAATCAGCCCCAGCATTTT
CDR3: CASSQDHGSNQPQHF

V: TRBV4-2
D: NA
J: TRBJ2-2
size: few
DNA: TGTGCCAGCAGCCAAGACTTGGTGAATAGCGGCTTGGCCGGGGAGCTGTTTTTT
CDR3: CASSQDLVNSGLAGELFF

V: TRBV4-1
D: NA
J: TRBJ1-3
size: few
DNA: TGCGCCAGCAGCCAAGAGGGGGGGCTCTCTGGAAACACCATATATTTT
CDR3: CASSQEGGLSGNTIYF

V: TRBV28
D: NA
J: TRBJ2-7
size: NA
DNA: TGTGCCAGCAGTGGACAGCTACCCCAGTTGTACTTC
CDR3: CASSGQLPQLYF

V: TRBV9
D: NA
J: TRBJ2-1
size: NA
DNA: TGTGCCAGCAGCGTAGGTACTTTCGGCGGCCTAAAGCACAATGAGCAGTTCTTC
CDR3: CASSVGTFGGLKHNEQFF

V: TRBV28
D: NA
J: TRBJ1-2
size: NA
DNA: TGTGCCAGCAAACGGCCGAGTAACTATGGCTACACCTTC
CDR3: CASKRPSNYGYTF

V: TRBV19
D: NA
J: TRBJ2-7
size: NA
DNA: TGTGCCAGTAGTACTCGGACAGAGACCTACGAGCAGTACTTC
CDR3: CASSTRTETYEQYF

V: TRBV11-2
D: TRBD2
J: TRBJ2-7
size: NA
DNA: TGTGCCAGCAGCCAAGGGGGAGCGGGAGTGCCCCACGAGCAGTACTTC
CDR3: CASSQGGAGVPHEQYF

V: TRBV28
D: NA
J: TRBJ2-7
size: once
DNA: TGTGCCAGCAGTGCAGGGGCAGACTCCTACGAGCAGTACTTC
CDR3: CASSAGADSYEQYF

V: TRBV6-5
D: NA
J: TRBJ2-7
size: NA
DNA: TGTGCCAGCAGTTTTGTGGGCGAGCAGTACTTC
CDR3: CASSFVGEQYF

V: TRBV19
D: TRBD1
J: TRBJ1-4
size: NA
DNA: TGTGCCAGTAGTATAAAGGGGACAGCTGAAAAACTGTTTTTT
CDR3: CASSIKGTAEKLFF

V: TRBV25-1
D: TRBD1
J: TRBJ1-6
size: NA
DNA: TGTGCCAGCAGGGGACAGGGTCGGAATTCACCCCTCCACTTT
CDR3: CASRGQGRNSPLHF

V: TRBV3-1/TRBV3-2
D: TRBD1
J: TRBJ1-6
size: NA
DNA: TGTGCCAGCAGCCTCTCGGAAGGGGGCCTGCCTCAGCCCCTCCACTTT
CDR3: CASSLSEGGLPQPLHF

V: TRBV9
D: NA
J: TRBJ1-2
size: NA
DNA: TGTGCCAGCAGCGTAGAAGGCCAGGGCTCTAACTATGGCTACACCTTC
CDR3: CASSVEGQGSNYGYTF

V: TRBV6-1
D: NA
J: TRBJ1-3
size: NA
DNA: TGTGCCAGCAGTGTGGACAGACCCCCCTCTGGAAACACCATATATTTT
CDR3: CASSVDRPPSGNTIYF

V: TRBV3-1/TRBV3-2
D: NA
J: TRBJ1-4
size: NA
DNA: TGTGCCAGCAGCCAAGGGTCGTACGCAACTAATGAAAAACTGTTTTTT
CDR3: CASSQGSYATNEKLFF

V: TRBV2
D: NA
J: TRBJ1-6
size: NA
DNA: TGTGCCAGCAGTGAAATTGGGACGGGGCGGTCACCCCTCCACTTT
CDR3: CASSEIGTGRSPLHF

V: TRBV19
D: NA
J: TRBJ1-1
size: NA
DNA: TGTGCCAGTAGTCCGTTACGAACACGGGGGACTGAAGCTTTCTTT
CDR3: CASSPLRTRGTEAFF

V: TRBV6-5
D: NA
J: TRBJ2-7
size: NA
DNA: TGTGCCAGCAGTTCTCAAACAGGGTTCGAGCAGTACTTC
CDR3: CASSSQTGFEQYF

V: TRBV9
D: NA
J: TRBJ2-5
size: NA
DNA: TGTGCCAGCAGCGTAGAGGCAGGGGCAATGGGAGAGACCCAGTACTTC
CDR3: CASSVEAGAMGETQYF

V: TRBV24-1
D: NA
J: TRBJ1-3
size: NA
DNA: TGTGCCACCAGTCCACGGGAGAGGGGAAACACCATATATTTT
CDR3: CATSPRERGNTIYF

V: TRBV7-2
D: NA
J: TRBJ1-1
size: NA
DNA: TGTGCCAGCAGCTCCACACCGGGACATACAACTGAAGCTTTCTTT
CDR3: CASSSTPGHTTEAFF

V: TRBV7-8
D: TRBD1
J: TRBJ2-1
size: NA
DNA: TGTGCCAGCAGCCCGGGACAGTACAATGAGCAGTTCTTC
CDR3: CASSPGQYNEQFF

V: TRBV4-3
D: NA
J: TRBJ2-2
size: NA
DNA: TGCGCCAGCAGTCGACGGACAGACACCGGGGAGCTGTTTTTT
CDR3: CASSRRTDTGELFF

V: TRBV4-1
D: NA
J: TRBJ1-1
size: NA
DNA: TGCGCCAGCAGCCAAGAATGGGTAAAGGACACTGAAGCTTTCTTT
CDR3: CASSQEWVKDTEAFF

V: TRBV7-2
D: NA
J: TRBJ1-3
size: NA
DNA: TGTGCCAGCAGCTTAGATTCGGGAAACACCATATATTTT
CDR3: CASSLDSGNTIYF

V: TRBV5-8
D: NA
J: TRBJ1-2
size: NA
DNA: TGTGCCAGCAGCCCAAACGATCAGGGCCGCTATGGCTACACCTTC
CDR3: CASSPNDQGRYGYTF

V: TRBV7-9
D: NA
J: TRBJ2-5
size: NA
DNA: TGTGCCAGCAGCTTCCCCGGGAAACAAGAGACCCAGTACTTC
CDR3: CASSFPGKQETQYF

V: TRBV10-1
D: NA
J: TRBJ1-1
size: NA
DNA: TGCGCCAGCAGTAATACAGGCCTTGGTGAAGCTTTCTTT
CDR3: CASSNTGLGEAFF

V: TRBV21-1
D: NA
J: TRBJ1-5
size: NA
DNA: TGTGCCAGCAGCGAAAGGACGGCAGGGCGGAGCAATCAGCCCCAGCATTTT
CDR3: CASSERTAGRSNQPQHF

V: TRBV29-1
D: TRBD1
J: TRBJ1-1
size: once
DNA: TGCAGCGTTCACAGGGGCACTGAAGCTTTCTTT
CDR3: CSVHRGTEAFF

V: TRBV5-6
D: NA
J: TRBJ1-4
size: NA
DNA: TGTGCCAGCAGCTGGTTACAAGGTGCAACTAATGAAAAACTGTTTTTT
CDR3: CASSWLQGATNEKLFF

V: TRBV15
D: NA
J: TRBJ1-5
size: NA
DNA: TGTGCCACCAGCAGAGAGGGGGGAGCTGGGCAGCCCCAGCATTTT
CDR3: CATSREGGAGQPQHF

V: TRBV5-1
D: NA
J: TRBJ2-2
size: NA
DNA: TGCGCCAGCAGCCCCGGCGAGCGATTTGGCACCGGGGAGCTGTTTTTT
CDR3: CASSPGERFGTGELFF

V: TRBV7-2
D: NA
J: TRBJ2-5
size: NA
DNA: TGTGCCAGCAGCTTAGCGGGGGCCTCTAAGTGGGAGACCCAGTACTTC
CDR3: CASSLAGASKWETQYF

V: TRBV6-5
D: TRBD1
J: TRBJ1-2
size: NA
DNA: TGTGCCAGCAGTTACTCAGGGACAGGGAATGGCTACACCTTC
CDR3: CASSYSGTGNGYTF